What follows are 31 T cell receptor beta chains derived from one specimen sequenced in a study of CD8 T cells in Susac syndrome. When the RNA was reverse transcribed, random hexamers were used with an input of about 0.5 to 1 ug. TCRdb used MiXCR to reprocess the immunoSEQ multiplex PCR reads, holding one entry per CDR3 protein. The sample gives approximately 150,000 distinct CDR3 sequences, around 75% of which show up once; around 0.5% is in the top ten. Sample: CD8+ T cells from PBMCs. These receptors came from a human donor with multiple sclerosis.

The chain uses TRBV11-1 and TRBJ1-1; possibly TRBD1 for D (6 bases). Trimming removed 4 bases from V and 4 bases from J, with 16 bases in between. The CDR3 has 15 residues. Germline CDR1 SGHAT, CDR2 FQDESV (reference sequence). The CDR3 reads CASSSQGGSGTEAFF. CDR3 nucleotide sequence: TGTGCCAGCAGCTCACAAGGGGGGAGCGGCACTGAAGCTTTCTTT.

For this clonotype: One junction end does not reproduce the germline sequence, and a read error may be involved. This chain links TRBV19 with TRBJ2-7; D is undetermined. Germline V CDR1 and CDR2: LNHDA, SQIVND (reference sequence). The CDR3 sequence is 13 residues long. The CDR3, as DNA: TGTGCCAGTAGTATAGTTAGCTCCTCCGAGCAGTACTTC. Translation gives CASSIVSSSEQYF.

The chain employs TRBV12-5 and TRBJ2-6; D not certain. CDR3 length equals 16 residues. Germline-derived CDR1 and CDR2 are LGHNT and FRNRAP. V shed 3 bases and J shed 2 bases, with 11 bases lying between them. CDR3 protein: CASGFVAETGANVLTF. CDR3 DNA: TGTGCTAGTGGTTTTGTCGCGGAGACTGGGGCCAACGTCCTGACTTTC.

A word on this clonotype: The junction shows a germline mismatch at one end, possibly a read error. In DNA form, the CDR3 reads TGTGCCAGCAGCCACGGGGGCTCCTCTGAAAACACCATATATTTT. It translates to CASSHGGSSENTIYF. V usage is TRBV7-2 and J usage is TRBJ1-3; D is perhaps TRBD1 (6 bases). Germline lookup yields CDR1 SGHTA and CDR2 FQGNSA. The CDR3 is 15 amino acids. Combining the CDR3 with reference TRBV7-2 and TRBJ1-3 gives the whole variable domain GAGVSQSPSNKVTEKGKDVELRCDPISGHTALYWYRQSLGQGLEFLIYFQGNSAPDKSGLPSDRFSAERTGGSVSTLTIQRTQQEDSAVYLCASSHGGSSENTIYFGEGSWLTVV.

CDR3 nucleotides: TGCAGCGTTTCTTCACTAGCATCCGAGCAGTACTTC. This gives the protein CSVSSLASEQYF. This chain joins TRBV29-1 and TRBJ2-7; a weak D match, TRBD2 (6 bases). CDR3 length: 12 amino acids. Germline CDR1 and CDR2: SQVTM and ANQGSEA. V was cut by 5 bases and J by 6 bases, with 14 bases left in between.

Regarding this clonotype: An end of the junction differs from the germline gene, which may be a read error. V gene TRBV5-6 combines with J gene TRBJ1-3; possibly TRBD1 for D (5 bases). This CDR3 spans 19 amino acids. The V gene's germline CDR1 is SGHDT and CDR2 YYEEEE. CDR3 nucleotides: TGTGCCAGCAGCTTAGAGACCCTCAGGGTTATGAGCTCTGAAAACACCATATATTTT. Translation: CASSLETLRVMSSENTIYF. Supplemented by reference TRBV5-6 and TRBJ1-3, the full variable domain reads DAGVTQSPTHLIKTRGQQVTLRCSPKSGHDTVSWYQQALGQGPQFIFQYYEEEERQRGNFPDRFSGHQFPNYSSELNVNALLLGDSALYLCASSLETLRVMSSENTIYFGEGSWLTVV.

This clonotype was seen only a few times. The junction and the germline gene differ at one end; a read error may be behind it. The rearrangement uses TRBV4-3 and TRBJ1-2, with D unresolved. The germline gives CDR1 LGHNA, CDR2 YSLEER. CDR3 length equals 15 residues. CDR3 sequence reads: CASSQDRAANNGYTF. DNA of the CDR3: TGCGCCAGCAGCCAAGATCGTGCAGCTAACAATGGCTACACCTTT.

The gene calls are TRBV7-9 and TRBJ2-1; TRBD1 matches 7 bases. Germline V gene data show CDR1 as SEHNR and CDR2 as FQNEAQ (reference sequence). V lost 5 bases to trimming and J lost 7 bases; unmatched junction nucleotides: 5. The CDR3 runs to 13 residues. In nucleotides, the CDR3 is TGTGCCAGCAGCCACGCAGGGGGAAATGAGCAGTTCTTC. Residues: CASSHAGGNEQFF.

The chain employs TRBV20-1 and TRBJ2-1; 13 bases match TRBD2. Germline V gene data show CDR1 as DFQATT and CDR2 as SNEGSKA (reference sequence). This CDR3 is 16 amino acids long. Trimming took 1 base from V and 7 from J; bases not matched to a gene: 7. The CDR3 loop reads CSARAGLAGVVNEQFF. CDR3 DNA: TGCAGTGCTAGAGCTGGACTAGCGGGAGTGGTAAATGAGCAGTTCTTC.

The CDR3 is CASSDRGYNSPLHF. The CDR3 nucleotides read TGTGCCAGCAGTGACAGGGGCTATAATTCACCCCTCCACTTT. V gene TRBV27 combines with J gene TRBJ1-6; 8 bases agree with TRBD1. Germline trimming cut 5 bases from V and 3 bases from J; bases unmatched to any gene: 0. Per germline, CDR1 MNHEY and CDR2 SMNVEV (reference sequence). The CDR3 has 14 amino acids.

The chain combines TRBV24-1 with TRBJ2-2; TRBD1 is a possible D gene (6 bases). Germline assignment: CDR1 KGHDR and CDR2 SFDVKD. This CDR3 has 14 amino acids. V dropped 5 bases and J dropped 3 bases, with 9 bases sitting between them. The CDR3 is CATSAPGDTGELFF. The CDR3 nucleotides are TGTGCCACCAGTGCGCCAGGGGACACCGGGGAGCTGTTTTTT.

The chain uses TRBV6-2 or TRBV6-3 and TRBJ2-7, with 8 bases fitting TRBD2. CDR3 length equals 17 residues. Unmatched junction bases numbered 12, after V lost 0 bases and J lost 5 bases. Germline CDR1 MNHEY, CDR2 SVGEGT. The CDR3 coding sequence is TGTGCCAGCAGTTACTCCATTGGGACTAGTCTCCCCCACGAGCAGTACTTC. This translates into CASSYSIGTSLPHEQYF.

CDR3 amino acids: CASTGAGASGIYEQFF. DNA for the CDR3: TGTGCCAGCACCGGAGCCGGGGCTAGCGGGATTTATGAGCAGTTCTTC. The rearrangement links TRBV7-9 to TRBJ2-1; TRBD2 agrees at 9 bases. The J segment lost 8 bases and the V segment lost 7 bases, leaving 15 bases of the junction unmatched. CDR3 length: 16 amino acids. Germline lookup yields CDR1 SEHNR and CDR2 FQNEAQ (reference sequence).

The sample holds a few counts of this clonotype. This rearrangement joins TRBV13 to TRBJ2-4; D remains ambiguous. Trimming took off 0 bases at V and 10 bases at J, with 7 bases between the two ends. Per the germline V gene, CDR1 is PRHDT and CDR2 is FYEKMQ (reference sequence). The CDR3 runs to 12 residues. CDR3 DNA: TGTGCCAGCAGCTTAGGGACGGAGATTCAGTACTTC. This encodes CASSLGTEIQYF.

The V and J genes are TRBV9 and TRBJ2-3; the D is unclear. Germline assignment: CDR1 SGDLS and CDR2 YYNGEE. This CDR3 is built from 12 residues. The V end was cut by 4 bases, the J end by 6 bases, with 9 bases between. The CDR3: CASSLLWDTQYF. CDR3 nucleotides: TGTGCCAGCAGCCTCCTCTGGGATACGCAGTATTTT.

This clonotype was recorded only once. V is TRBV4-1 and J is TRBJ2-1; D uncertain. Trimming took off 3 bases at V and 8 bases at J, with 14 bases between the two ends. The CDR3 contains 14 residues. Germline V lookup: CDR1 MGHRA, CDR2 YSYEKL. The CDR3 here is CASSHTDRRDEQFF. CDR3 nucleotide sequence: TGCGCCAGCAGCCACACCGACCGGCGCGATGAGCAGTTCTTC.

The chain combines TRBV9 with TRBJ2-3; 9 bases align to TRBD1. Germline CDR1 and CDR2: SGDLS and YYNGEE. CDR3 length equals 16 residues. V lost 3 bases and J lost 2; bases outside the gene matches: 7. The CDR3 sequence is CASSDSGTGPTDTQYF. Here the CDR3 DNA reads TGTGCCAGCAGCGACTCCGGGACAGGGCCCACAGATACGCAGTATTTT.

The CDR3 protein is CASSQWTGKHEQYF. The DNA for the CDR3 is TGTGCCAGCAGCCAATGGACAGGGAAACACGAGCAGTACTTC. The chain links TRBV7-9 to TRBJ2-7, with TRBD1 matching over 8 bases. Per the germline V gene, CDR1 is SEHNR and CDR2 is FQNEAQ (reference sequence). This CDR3 is built from 14 residues. Germline trimming cut 5 bases from V and 5 bases from J; bases unmatched to any gene: 8.

The J gene is TRBJ1-2, the V gene TRBV7-9; 10 bases line up with TRBD1. J was trimmed by 7 bases and V by 5 bases; bases with no gene match: 4. CDR1 is SEHNR and CDR2 is FQNEAQ in the germline V gene (reference sequence). The CDR3 is made up of 13 amino acids. CDR3 residues: CASSGTGEGGYTF. CDR3 in DNA: TGTGCCAGCAGCGGGACAGGGGAGGGTGGCTACACCTTC. Looking up the rest from reference TRBV7-9 and TRBJ1-2 gives the full variable domain: DTGVSQNPRHKITKRGQNVTFRCDPISEHNRLYWYRQTLGQGPEFLTYFQNEAQLEKSRLLSDRFSAERPKGSFSTLEIQRTEQGDSAMYLCASSGTGEGGYTFGSGTRLTVV.

The J gene is TRBJ2-1, the V gene TRBV27, with 8 nucleotides matching TRBD2. Per germline, CDR1 MNHEY and CDR2 SMNVEV (reference sequence). The CDR3 has 16 residues. The trim removed 5 bases at V and 2 bases at J, leaving 8 bases unmatched. The CDR3 reads CASSPSAGETYNEQFF. DNA of the CDR3: TGTGCCAGCAGTCCCTCAGCGGGAGAGACCTACAATGAGCAGTTCTTC.

The chain combines TRBV12-3 or TRBV12-4 with TRBJ2-3; D unresolved. The CDR3 extends over 14 amino acids. V shed 0 bases and J shed 0 bases, with 4 bases lying between them. CDR3 loop: CASSLAPSTDTQYF. CDR3 bases: TGTGCCAGCAGTTTAGCGCCCAGCACAGATACGCAGTATTTT.

This clonotype was seen a handful of times. This rearrangement joins TRBV24-1 to TRBJ2-1; the D gene is possibly TRBD2 (5 bases). With 5 bases removed from V and 0 bases from J, the gap between germline ends came to 16 bases. The CDR3 runs to 17 residues. Germline CDR1 is KGHDR and CDR2 is SFDVKD. CDR3 sequence reads: CATSGPPGVYSYNEQFF. The CDR3 coding sequence is TGTGCCACCAGTGGCCCCCCCGGGGTATACTCCTACAATGAGCAGTTCTTC.

The V call is TRBV19, the J call TRBJ1-5; 7 bases align to TRBD1. Trimming took 5 bases from V and 5 from J; bases not matched to a gene: 6. There are 14 residues in the CDR3. The V gene's germline CDR1 is LNHDA and CDR2 SQIVND (reference sequence). The CDR3 nucleotides read TGTGCCAGTAGTTCAGGGGGAGTCGATCAGCCCCAGCATTTT. As protein: CASSSGGVDQPQHF.

The rearrangement uses TRBV19 and TRBJ2-1; tentative D call: TRBD2 (5 bases). The CDR3 has 15 amino acids. With 6 bases removed from V and 4 bases from J, the gap between germline ends came to 16 bases. Germline values: CDR1 LNHDA, CDR2 SQIVND (reference sequence). This CDR3 is CASSPSGGGYNEQFF. In nucleotides, the CDR3 is TGTGCCAGTAGCCCCTCAGGAGGTGGGTACAATGAGCAGTTCTTC.

The chain couples TRBV6-2 or TRBV6-3 to TRBJ2-7; TRBD1 aligns across 7 bases. J was trimmed by 3 bases and V by 7 bases; bases with no gene match: 6. The germline V gene has CDR1 MNHEY and CDR2 SVGEGT. This CDR3 is 13 amino acids long. The CDR3 is CASNRGLIYEQYF. CDR3 nucleotide sequence: TGTGCCAGCAATAGGGGGCTGATCTACGAGCAGTACTTC.

The V gene is TRBV7-9, the J gene TRBJ1-1, with D tentatively TRBD1 (5 bases). V lost 4 bases and J 11 bases, leaving 26 bases between the germline ends. CDR1 and CDR2 from the germline V gene are SEHNR and FQNEAQ (reference sequence). CDR3 length: 16 residues. CDR3 in amino acids: CASSSGTPGSDEWAFF. The DNA for the CDR3 is TGTGCCAGCAGCTCCGGGACGCCGGGGTCGGATGAGTGGGCTTTCTTT.

The rearrangement uses TRBV7-9 and TRBJ2-1; TRBD2 aligns across 9 bases. Germline V CDR1 and CDR2: SEHNR, FQNEAQ (reference sequence). The CDR3 has 15 residues. Losses at the gene ends were 1 base for V and 7 bases for J; bases not matched to a gene: 5. The CDR3 DNA is TGTGCCAGCAGCTTAGTTAGCGGGAGTGGTAATGAGCAGTTCTTC. It translates to CASSLVSGSGNEQFF.

The chain is built from TRBV28 and TRBJ2-5; TRBD2 matches at 7 bases. The V and J ends lost 7 bases and 2 bases, in that order; junction bases with no gene match: 7. Germline CDR1 MDHEN, CDR2 SYDVKM. This CDR3 contains 14 residues. In DNA, the CDR3 is TGTGCCAGCACCGTGGGGGGGGAACAAGAGACCCAGTACTTC. This translates into CASTVGGEQETQYF.

This clonotype has just one count. J is TRBJ2-5 and V is TRBV27; 9 positions agree with TRBD2. Per germline, CDR1 MNHEY and CDR2 SMNVEV (reference sequence). The CDR3 contains 16 residues. The J segment lost 0 bases and the V segment lost 3 bases, leaving 5 bases of the junction unmatched. This CDR3 reads CASSFSSGAYQETQYF. Written as DNA, the CDR3 is TGTGCCAGCAGTTTCTCTAGCGGGGCGTACCAAGAGACCCAGTACTTC.

V is TRBV4-1 and J is TRBJ2-7, with 9 bases that match TRBD2. After removal of 2 bases from V and 0 bases from J, the junction contained 5 bases not matched to a gene. The germline CDR1 and CDR2 sequences are MGHRA and YSYEKL. This CDR3 has 16 amino acids. The CDR3, as DNA: TGCGCCAGCAGCCAATCTGCGGGAGGGGACTCCTACGAGCAGTACGTC. Its translation is CASSQSAGGDSYEQYV.

This clonotype was seen a few times. This chain joins TRBV13 and TRBJ2-5, with 8 bases aligning to TRBD1. With 5 bases clipped from V and 5 bases from J, the junction kept 4 bases outside the gene matches. This CDR3 contains 13 residues. Germline V gene sequence: CDR1 PRHDT, CDR2 FYEKMQ (reference sequence). CDR3 sequence (DNA): TGTGCCAGCAGCCCAGGGGGCGGCGAGACCCAGTACTTC. Amino acids: CASSPGGGETQYF.